This record covers a single TCR beta chain. The record originates from a study of blood T cell repertoires in COVID-19. At the level of the study: Sample material is recorded as cDNA or gDNA derived from T cells, B-cell-depleted T cells, or PBMCs.

Germline trimming cut 11 bases from V and 1 base from J; bases unmatched to any gene: 9. Germline lookup yields CDR1 MNHNY and CDR2 SVGAGI (reference sequence). The CDR3 is 14 amino acids. In the source study's methods: Estimated nucleated cell counts came from reference gene primer amplification. The assay was immunoSEQ multiplex PCR, and TCRdb's table has in-frame clones only and misses some. V, J and clone size reflect that table, while D and trimming were determined from the DNA. Among approximately 290,000 clones listed, around 89% were seen once. The receptor comes from a man aged 25-45 years with acute or convalescent COVID-19. The chain recombines TRBV6-6 with TRBJ2-3; TRBD2 matches 7 bases. The sequenced sample consisted of peripheral blood. The CDR3 region is CAGLGGRGTDTQYF. DNA for the CDR3: TGTGCCGGACTAGGCGGGCGGGGCACAGATACGCAGTATTTT.